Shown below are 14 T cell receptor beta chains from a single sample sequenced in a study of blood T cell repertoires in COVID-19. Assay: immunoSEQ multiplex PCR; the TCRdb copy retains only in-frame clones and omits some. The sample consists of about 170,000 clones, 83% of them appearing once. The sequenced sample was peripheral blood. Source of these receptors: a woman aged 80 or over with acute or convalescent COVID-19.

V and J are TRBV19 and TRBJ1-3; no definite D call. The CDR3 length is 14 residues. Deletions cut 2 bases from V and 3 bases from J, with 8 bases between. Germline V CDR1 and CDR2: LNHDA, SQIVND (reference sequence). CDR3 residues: CASSIRLSGNTIYF. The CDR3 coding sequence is TGTGCCAGTAGTATACGCCTGAGTGGAAACACCATATATTTT.

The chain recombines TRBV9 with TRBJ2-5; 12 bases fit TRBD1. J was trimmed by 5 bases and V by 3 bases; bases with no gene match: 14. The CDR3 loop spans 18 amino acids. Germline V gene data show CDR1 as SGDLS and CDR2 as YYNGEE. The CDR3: CASSDSFTGTGGVETQYF. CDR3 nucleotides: TGTGCCAGCAGCGACTCCTTTACCGGGACAGGGGGCGTGGAGACCCAGTACTTC.

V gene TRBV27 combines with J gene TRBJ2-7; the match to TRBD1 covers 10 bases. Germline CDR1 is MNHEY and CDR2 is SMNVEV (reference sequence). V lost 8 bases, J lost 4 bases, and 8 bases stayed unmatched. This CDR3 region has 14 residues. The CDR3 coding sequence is TGTGCCAGCCGCCGGGACAGGGGCCTTTACGAGCAGTACTTC. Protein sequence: CASRRDRGLYEQYF.

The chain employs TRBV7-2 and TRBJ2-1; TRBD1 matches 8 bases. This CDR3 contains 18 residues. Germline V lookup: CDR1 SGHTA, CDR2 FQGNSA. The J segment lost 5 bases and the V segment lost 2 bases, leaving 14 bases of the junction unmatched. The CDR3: CASSLNLLDRVIDNEQFF. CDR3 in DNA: TGTGCCAGCAGCTTAAACCTACTGGACAGGGTAATAGACAATGAGCAGTTCTTC. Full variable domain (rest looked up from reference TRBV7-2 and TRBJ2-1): GAGVSQSPSNKVTEKGKDVELRCDPISGHTALYWYRQSLGQGLEFLIYFQGNSAPDKSGLPSDRFSAERTGGSVSTLTIQRTQQEDSAVYLCASSLNLLDRVIDNEQFFGPGTRLTVL.

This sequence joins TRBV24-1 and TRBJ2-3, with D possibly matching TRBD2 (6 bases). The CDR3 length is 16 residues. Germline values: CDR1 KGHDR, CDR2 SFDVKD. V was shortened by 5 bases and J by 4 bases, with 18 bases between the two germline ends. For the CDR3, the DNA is TGTGCCACCAGTGCGGGACTCAGTCAAAGCCCAGATACGCAGTATTTT. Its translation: CATSAGLSQSPDTQYF.

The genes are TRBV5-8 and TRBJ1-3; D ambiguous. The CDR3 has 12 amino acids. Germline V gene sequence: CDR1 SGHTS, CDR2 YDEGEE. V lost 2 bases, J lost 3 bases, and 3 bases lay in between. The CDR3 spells CASSFSGNTIYF. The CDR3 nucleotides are TGTGCCAGCAGCTTCAGTGGAAACACCATATATTTT.

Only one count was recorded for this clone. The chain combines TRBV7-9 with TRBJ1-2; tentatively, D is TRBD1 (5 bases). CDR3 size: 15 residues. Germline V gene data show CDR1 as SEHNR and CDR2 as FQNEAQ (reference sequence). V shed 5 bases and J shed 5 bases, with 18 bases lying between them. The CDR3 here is CASSQVAQGPYGYTF. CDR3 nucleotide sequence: TGTGCCAGCAGCCAGGTCGCTCAGGGCCCTTATGGCTACACCTTC.

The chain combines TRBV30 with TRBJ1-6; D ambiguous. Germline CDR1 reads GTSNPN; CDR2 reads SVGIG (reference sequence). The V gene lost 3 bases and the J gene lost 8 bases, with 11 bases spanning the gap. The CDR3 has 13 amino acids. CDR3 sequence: CAWSGVWDSPLHF. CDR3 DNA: TGTGCCTGGAGCGGGGTATGGGATTCACCCCTCCACTTT.

The CDR3 spells CASSYGTIAEAFF. The DNA for the CDR3 is TGTGCCAGCAGCTACGGGACAATCGCCGAAGCTTTCTTT. The J gene is TRBJ1-1, the V gene TRBV12-3 or TRBV12-4; D might be TRBD1 (6 bases). The CDR3 has 13 residues. V lost 6 bases, J lost 8 bases, and 16 bases lay in between.

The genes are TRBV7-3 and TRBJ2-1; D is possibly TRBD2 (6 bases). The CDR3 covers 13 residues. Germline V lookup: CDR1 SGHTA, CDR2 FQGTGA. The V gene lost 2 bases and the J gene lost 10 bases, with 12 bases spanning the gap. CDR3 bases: TGTGCCAGCAGCTTATTTCTCGGGAGAGAGCAGTTCTTC. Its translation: CASSLFLGREQFF.

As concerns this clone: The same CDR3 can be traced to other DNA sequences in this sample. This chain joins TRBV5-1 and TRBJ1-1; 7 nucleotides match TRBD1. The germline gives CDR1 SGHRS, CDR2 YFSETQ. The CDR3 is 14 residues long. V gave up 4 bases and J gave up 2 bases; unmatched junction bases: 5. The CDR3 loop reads CASSLRQGNTEAFF. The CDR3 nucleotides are TGCGCCAGCAGCCTACGACAGGGTAACACTGAAGCTTTCTTT.

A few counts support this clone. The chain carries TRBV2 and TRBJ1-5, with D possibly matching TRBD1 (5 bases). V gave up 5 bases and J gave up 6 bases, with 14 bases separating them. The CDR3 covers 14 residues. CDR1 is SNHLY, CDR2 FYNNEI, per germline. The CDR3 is CASSRGGSSQPQHF. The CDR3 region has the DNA TGTGCCAGCAGTAGGGGAGGGTCTAGTCAGCCCCAGCATTTT.

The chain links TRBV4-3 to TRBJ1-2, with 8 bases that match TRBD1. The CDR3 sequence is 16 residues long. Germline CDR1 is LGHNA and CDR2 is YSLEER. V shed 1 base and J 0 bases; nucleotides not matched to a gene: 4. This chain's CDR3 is CASSQVGQGANYGYTF. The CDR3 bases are TGCGCCAGCAGCCAAGTCGGACAGGGCGCTAACTATGGCTACACCTTC.

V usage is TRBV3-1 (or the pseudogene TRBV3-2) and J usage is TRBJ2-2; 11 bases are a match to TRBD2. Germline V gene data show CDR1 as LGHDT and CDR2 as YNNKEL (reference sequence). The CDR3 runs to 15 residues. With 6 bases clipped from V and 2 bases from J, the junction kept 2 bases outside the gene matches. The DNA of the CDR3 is TGTGCCAGCAGGACTAGCGGGACTAACACCGGGGAGCTGTTTTTT. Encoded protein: CASRTSGTNTGELFF.